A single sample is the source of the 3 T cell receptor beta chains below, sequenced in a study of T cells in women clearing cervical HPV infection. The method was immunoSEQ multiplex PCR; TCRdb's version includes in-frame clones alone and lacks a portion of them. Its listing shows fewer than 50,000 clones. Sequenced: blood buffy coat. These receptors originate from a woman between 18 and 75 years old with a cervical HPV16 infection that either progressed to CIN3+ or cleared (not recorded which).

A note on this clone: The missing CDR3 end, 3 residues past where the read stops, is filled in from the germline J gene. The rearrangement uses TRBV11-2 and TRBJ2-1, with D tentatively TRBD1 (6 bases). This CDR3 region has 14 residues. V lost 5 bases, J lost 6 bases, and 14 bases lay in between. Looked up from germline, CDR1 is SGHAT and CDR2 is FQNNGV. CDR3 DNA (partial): TGTGCCAGCAGCCCCTTGGGGGCGCGCAATGAG. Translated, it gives CASSPLGARNE. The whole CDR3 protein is CASSPLGARNEQFF.

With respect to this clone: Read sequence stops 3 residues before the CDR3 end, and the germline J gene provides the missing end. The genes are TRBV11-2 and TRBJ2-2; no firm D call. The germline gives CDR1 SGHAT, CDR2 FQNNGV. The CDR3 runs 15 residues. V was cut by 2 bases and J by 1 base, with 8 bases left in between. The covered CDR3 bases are TGTGCCAGCAGCTTATATAAGGGGAACACCGGGGAG. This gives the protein CASSLYKGNTGE. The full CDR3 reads CASSLYKGNTGELFF.

CDR3 DNA (partial): TGTGCCAGCAGCTTGGGCGGCGGGCCCTACAATGAG. Amino acids: CASSLGGGPYNE. The CDR3 reads in full as CASSLGGGPYNEQFF. The chain carries TRBV5-6 and TRBJ2-1; weak D call: TRBD2 (5 bases). The DNA ends 3 residues before the CDR3 does, and the rest of the CDR3 is filled in from the germline J gene. This CDR3 is built from 15 residues. Germline V gives CDR1 SGHDT, CDR2 YYEEEE. V was shortened by 0 bases and J by 2 bases, with 9 bases between the two germline ends.